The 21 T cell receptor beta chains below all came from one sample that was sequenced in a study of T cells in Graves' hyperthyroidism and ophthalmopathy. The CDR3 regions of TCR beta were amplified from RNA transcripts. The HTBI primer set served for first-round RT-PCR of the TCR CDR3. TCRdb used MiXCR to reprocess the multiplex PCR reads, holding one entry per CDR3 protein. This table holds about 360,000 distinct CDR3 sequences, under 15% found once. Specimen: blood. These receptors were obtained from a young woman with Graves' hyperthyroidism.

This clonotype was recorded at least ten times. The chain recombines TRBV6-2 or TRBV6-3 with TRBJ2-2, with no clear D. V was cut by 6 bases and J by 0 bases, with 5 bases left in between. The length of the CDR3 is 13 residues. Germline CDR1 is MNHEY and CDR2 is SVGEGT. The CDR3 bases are TGTGCCAGCAGCCGCGCGAACACCGGGGAGCTGTTTTTT. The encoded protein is CASSRANTGELFF.

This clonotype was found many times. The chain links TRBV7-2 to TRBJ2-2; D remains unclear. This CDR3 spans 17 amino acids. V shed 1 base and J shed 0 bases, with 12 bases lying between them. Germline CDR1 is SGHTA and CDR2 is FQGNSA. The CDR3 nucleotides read TGTGCCAGCAGCTTAGGGATAGCTGGAACGAACACCGGGGAGCTGTTTTTT. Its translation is CASSLGIAGTNTGELFF.

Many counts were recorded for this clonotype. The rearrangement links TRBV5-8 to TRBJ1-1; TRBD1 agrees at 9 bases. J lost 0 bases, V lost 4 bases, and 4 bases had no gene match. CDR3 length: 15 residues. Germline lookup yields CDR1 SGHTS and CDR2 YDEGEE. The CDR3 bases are TGTGCCAGCAGCCCGGGACAGGGCGTGAACACTGAAGCTTTCTTT. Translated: CASSPGQGVNTEAFF.

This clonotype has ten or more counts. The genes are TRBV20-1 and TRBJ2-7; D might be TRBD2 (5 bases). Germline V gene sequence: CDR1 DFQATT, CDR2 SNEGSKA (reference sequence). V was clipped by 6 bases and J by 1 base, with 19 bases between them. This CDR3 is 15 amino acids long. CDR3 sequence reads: CSASQLRRVSYEQYF. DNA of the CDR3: TGCAGTGCCAGCCAATTGAGGCGGGTTTCCTACGAGCAGTACTTC.

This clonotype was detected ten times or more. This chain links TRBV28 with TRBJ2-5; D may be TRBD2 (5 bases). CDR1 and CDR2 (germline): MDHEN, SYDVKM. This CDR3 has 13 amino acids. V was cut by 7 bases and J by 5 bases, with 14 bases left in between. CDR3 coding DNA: TGTGCCAGCAAGGCTCCGGGGTCGGAGACCCAGTACTTC. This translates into CASKAPGSETQYF.

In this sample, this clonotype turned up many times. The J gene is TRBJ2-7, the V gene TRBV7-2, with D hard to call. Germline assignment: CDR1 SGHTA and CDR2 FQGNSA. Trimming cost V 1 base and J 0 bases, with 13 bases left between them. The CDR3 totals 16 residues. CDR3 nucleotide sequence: TGTGCCAGCAGCTTAGGCTCTGGGTCCATCTCCTACGAGCAGTACTTC. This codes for CASSLGSGSISYEQYF.

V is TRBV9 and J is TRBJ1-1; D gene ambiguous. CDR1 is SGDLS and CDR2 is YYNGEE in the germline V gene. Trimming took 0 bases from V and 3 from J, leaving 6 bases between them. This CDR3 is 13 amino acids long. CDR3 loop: CASSVADYTEAFF. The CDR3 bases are TGTGCCAGCAGCGTAGCTGATTACACTGAAGCTTTCTTT.

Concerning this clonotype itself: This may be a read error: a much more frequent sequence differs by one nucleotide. The CDR3 spells CAWSPSTWAASGGYTF. CDR3 DNA sequence: TGTGCCTGGAGTCCCTCAACCTGGGCAGCCTCAGGTGGCTACACCTTC. The chain uses TRBV30 and TRBJ1-2; D unresolved. Deletions cut 2 bases from V and 7 bases from J, with 23 bases between. Germline V gene lookup returns CDR1 GTSNPN and CDR2 SVGIG (reference sequence). The CDR3 totals 16 residues.

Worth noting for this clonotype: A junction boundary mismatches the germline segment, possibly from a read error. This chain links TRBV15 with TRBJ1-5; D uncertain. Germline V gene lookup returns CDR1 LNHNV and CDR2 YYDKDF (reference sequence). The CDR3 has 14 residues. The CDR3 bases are TGTGCCAGCAGCAGAGCGAGAGGAGCTCAGCCCCAGCATTTT. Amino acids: CASSRARGAQPQHF.

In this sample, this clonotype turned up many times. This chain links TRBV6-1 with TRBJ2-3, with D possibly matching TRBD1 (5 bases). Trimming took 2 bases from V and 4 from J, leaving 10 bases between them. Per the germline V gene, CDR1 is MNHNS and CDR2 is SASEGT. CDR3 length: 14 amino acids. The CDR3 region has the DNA TGTGCCAGCAGTGAATCCCAGGGCGCAGATACGCAGTATTTT. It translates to CASSESQGADTQYF.

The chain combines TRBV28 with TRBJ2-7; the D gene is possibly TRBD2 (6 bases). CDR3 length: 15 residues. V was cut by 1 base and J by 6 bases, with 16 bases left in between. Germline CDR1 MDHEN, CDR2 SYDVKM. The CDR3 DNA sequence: TGTGCCAGCAGTTTATCTTACGGGGAGGCAGTCGAGCAGTACTTC. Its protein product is CASSLSYGEAVEQYF.

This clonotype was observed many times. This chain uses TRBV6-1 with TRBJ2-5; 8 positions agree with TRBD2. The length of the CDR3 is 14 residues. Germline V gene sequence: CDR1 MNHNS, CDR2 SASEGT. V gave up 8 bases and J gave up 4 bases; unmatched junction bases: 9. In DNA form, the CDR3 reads TGTGCCAGCGTTGGCGACGGGGGGGTAGAGACCCAGTACTTC. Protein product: CASVGDGGVETQYF.

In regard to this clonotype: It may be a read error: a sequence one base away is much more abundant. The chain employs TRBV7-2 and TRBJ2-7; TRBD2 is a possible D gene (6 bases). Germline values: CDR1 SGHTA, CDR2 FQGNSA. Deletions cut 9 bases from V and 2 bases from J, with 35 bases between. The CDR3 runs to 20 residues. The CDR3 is CARSLTCCADLWRGPYEQYF. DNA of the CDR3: TGTGCCAGAAGCCTAACTTGCTGCGCCGATCTTTGGAGGGGTCCCTACGAGCAGTACTTC.

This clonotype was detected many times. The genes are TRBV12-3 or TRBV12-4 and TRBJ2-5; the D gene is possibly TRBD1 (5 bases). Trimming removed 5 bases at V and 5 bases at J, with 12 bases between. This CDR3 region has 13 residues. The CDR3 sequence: CASSEGELETQYF. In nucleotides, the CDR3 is TGTGCCAGCAGTGAAGGGGAATTGGAGACCCAGTACTTC.

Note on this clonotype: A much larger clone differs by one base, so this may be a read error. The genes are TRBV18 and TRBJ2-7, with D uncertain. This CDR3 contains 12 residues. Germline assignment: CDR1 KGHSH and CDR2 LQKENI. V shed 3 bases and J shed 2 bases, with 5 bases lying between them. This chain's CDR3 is CASSPIPYEQYF. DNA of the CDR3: TGTGCCAGCTCACCGATCCCCTACGAGCAGTACTTC.

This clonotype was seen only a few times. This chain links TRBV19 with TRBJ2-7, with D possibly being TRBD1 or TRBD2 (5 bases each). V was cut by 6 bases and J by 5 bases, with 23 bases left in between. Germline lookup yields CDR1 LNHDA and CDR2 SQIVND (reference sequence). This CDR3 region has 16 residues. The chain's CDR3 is CASSGTPGRWADEQYF. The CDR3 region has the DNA TGTGCCAGTAGCGGAACGCCGGGACGTTGGGCGGACGAGCAGTACTTC.

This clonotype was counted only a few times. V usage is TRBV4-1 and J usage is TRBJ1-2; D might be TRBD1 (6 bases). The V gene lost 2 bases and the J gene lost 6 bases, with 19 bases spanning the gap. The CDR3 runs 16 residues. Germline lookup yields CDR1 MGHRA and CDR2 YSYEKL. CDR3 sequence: CASSQSPLRQGHGYTF. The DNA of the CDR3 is TGCGCCAGCAGCCAAAGCCCTTTAAGGCAGGGGCATGGCTACACCTTC.

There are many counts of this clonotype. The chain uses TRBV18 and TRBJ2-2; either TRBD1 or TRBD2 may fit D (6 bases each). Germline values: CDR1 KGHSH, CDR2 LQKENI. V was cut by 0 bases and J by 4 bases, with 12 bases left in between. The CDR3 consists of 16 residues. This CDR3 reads CASSPPYGGSTGELFF. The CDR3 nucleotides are TGTGCCAGCTCACCACCCTACGGGGGCAGCACCGGGGAGCTGTTTTTT. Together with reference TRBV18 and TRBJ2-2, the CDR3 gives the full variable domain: NAGVMQNPRHLVRRRGQEARLRCSPMKGHSHVYWYRQLPEEGLKFMVYLQKENIIDESGMPKERFSAEFPKEGPSILRIQQVVRGDSAAYFCASSPPYGGSTGELFFGEGSRLTVL.

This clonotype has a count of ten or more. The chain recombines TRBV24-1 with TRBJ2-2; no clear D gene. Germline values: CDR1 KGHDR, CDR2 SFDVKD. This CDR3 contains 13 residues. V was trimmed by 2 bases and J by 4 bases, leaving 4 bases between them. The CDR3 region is CATSDSVTGELFF. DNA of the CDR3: TGTGCCACCAGTGATTCAGTCACCGGGGAGCTGTTTTTT.

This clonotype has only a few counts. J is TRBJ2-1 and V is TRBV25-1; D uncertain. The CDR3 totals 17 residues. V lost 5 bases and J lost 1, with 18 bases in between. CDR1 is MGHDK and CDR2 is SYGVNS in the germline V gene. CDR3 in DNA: TGTGCCAGCAGTCCTCCCCTCGGCATTTATTCCTACAATGAGCAGTTCTTC. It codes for CASSPPLGIYSYNEQFF.

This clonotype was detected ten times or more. In DNA form, the CDR3 reads TGTGCCAGCAGCCCGCGGACAGGGAAGTACGAGCAGTACTTC. Its translation: CASSPRTGKYEQYF. The chain couples TRBV7-9 to TRBJ2-7; 8 nucleotides line up with TRBD1. Germline trimming cut 5 bases from V and 4 bases from J; bases unmatched to any gene: 7. The CDR3 length is 14 residues. Germline lookup yields CDR1 SEHNR and CDR2 FQNEAQ (reference sequence).